The source of this T cell receptor beta chain is a study of T cells in Graves' hyperthyroidism and ophthalmopathy. Looking at the study overall: Peripheral blood was collected at initial diagnosis, before any treatment.

Using RNA transcripts as the source, TCR beta CDR3 regions were amplified. HTBI primers were the set used in a first-round RT-PCR of the TCR CDR3. TCRdb reprocessed the multiplex PCR reads with MiXCR, giving one entry per CDR3 protein. Of about 740,000 distinct CDR3 sequences in the sample, about 15% were seen once. Concerning this clonotype itself: The antigen is undetermined.

Points from the study as a whole: Blood also held most thyroid clonotypes expanded beyond 0.001.

Graves' hyperthyroidism is called stable when ophthalmopathy does not progress within 18 months. Uncontrolled infection, other autoimmune disease, pregnancy or lactation disqualified patients from enrolment. The origin of this receptor is a woman between 18 and 29 years old with Graves' hyperthyroidism. Sample: blood.

CDR3 bases: TGTGCCAGCAGCTTAACACTCTACTACGAGCAGTACTTC. Translation: CASSLTLYYEQYF. The chain recombines TRBV13 with TRBJ2-7; D uncertain. The germline V gene has CDR1 PRHDT and CDR2 FYEKMQ (reference sequence). The CDR3 has 13 amino acids. V lost 2 bases and J 3 bases, leaving 8 bases between the germline ends.